The 24 T cell receptor beta chains presented below share a single source sample, sequenced in a study of beta chain features in type 1 diabetes (dated by TCRdb to the late 2010s). For these TCRs, the target antigens are not known. The library came from the immunoSEQ multiplex PCR assay. All of the isolated RNA was reverse transcribed with the High Capacity cDNA Reverse Transcription Kit, so expressed TCRB transcripts were sequenced. Entries here come from immuneACCESS through TCRdb and include only in-frame sequences with V and J called. Some clones fail to appear in such tables; in the studies checked, an unresolved V gene covers under half of the shortfall, and the cause of the remainder is unknown. Across this sample there are about 650,000 clones, with around 12% seen only once. The ten largest clones take up around 0.12% of the sample. General findings and caveats noted by the study authors: Type 1 diabetes patients showed a moderate but significant shortening of TCRB CDR3 length in all four CD4+ subsets.

The specimen was naive CD4+ T cells from blood. The sample's cell subset or site label is to be understood as: true naive CD4+ T cells. The receptor source for this set is a man aged 25 to 40 with type 1 diabetes.

The chain links TRBV2 to TRBJ1-5, with D perhaps TRBD1 (6 bases). This CDR3 is built from 14 residues. Germline V gene lookup returns CDR1 SNHLY and CDR2 FYNNEI. Trimming cost V 1 base and J 5 bases, with 9 bases left between them. CDR3 nucleotide sequence: TGTGCCAGCAGTGAAGTCAGGGGCCATCAGCCCCAGCATTTT. Protein product: CASSEVRGHQPQHF. Based on the CDR3 plus reference TRBV2 and TRBJ1-5, the full variable domain is EPEVTQTPSHQVTQMGQEVILRCVPISNHLYFYWYRQILGQKVEFLVSFYNNEISEKSEIFDDQFSVERPDGSNFTLKIRSTKLEDSAMYFCASSEVRGHQPQHFGDGTRLSIL.

The table lists this clone with a few counts. The chain uses TRBV6-6 and TRBJ2-3; no clear D gene. The V and J ends lost 0 bases and 6 bases respectively, with 7 bases between them. Looked up from germline, CDR1 is MNHNY and CDR2 is SVGAGI (reference sequence). The CDR3 runs to 13 residues. CDR3: CASSYSIGDTQYF. The DNA of the CDR3 is TGTGCCAGCAGTTACTCGATTGGGGATACGCAGTATTTT.

This clone was picked up a small number of times. The chain carries TRBV4-2 and TRBJ1-1; D may be TRBD1 (5 bases). CDR3 length: 15 residues. Germline V gene lookup returns CDR1 LGHNA and CDR2 YNFKEQ. Trimming stripped 1 base from V and 0 bases from J, with 9 bases between. CDR3 bases: TGTGCCAGCAGCCAAGCGCAGGGTATGAACACTGAAGCTTTCTTT. Translation: CASSQAQGMNTEAFF.

This chain links TRBV9 with TRBJ1-3; perhaps TRBD1 as D (5 bases). V lost 2 bases, J lost 0 bases, and 12 bases lay in between. CDR1 SGDLS and CDR2 YYNGEE come from the germline V gene. The CDR3 is made up of 16 amino acids. CDR3 sequence: CASSVGAGISGNTIYF. As DNA, the CDR3 is TGTGCCAGCAGCGTCGGGGCAGGGATCTCTGGAAACACCATATATTTT.

In this sample, this clone turned up a few times. The chain is built from TRBV28 and TRBJ2-7; the D call may be TRBD1 or TRBD2 (5 bases each). The CDR3 length is 14 residues. The germline V and J ends were trimmed by 6 bases and 0 bases, with 12 bases remaining between them. The V gene's germline CDR1 is MDHEN and CDR2 SYDVKM. Here the CDR3 DNA reads TGTGCCAGCAGAGAGGGGACGAGCTCCTACGAGCAGTACTTC. It codes for CASREGTSSYEQYF. The whole variable domain, remainder taken from reference TRBV28 and TRBJ2-7, is DVKVTQSSRYLVKRTGEKVFLECVQDMDHENMFWYRQDPGLGLRLIYFSYDVKMKEKGDIPEGYSVSREKKERFSLILESASTNQTSMYLCASREGTSSYEQYFGPGTRLTVT.

This sequence joins TRBV29-1 and TRBJ2-7; 9 positions match TRBD1. The length of the CDR3 is 13 residues. The junction had 4 bases not matched to a gene; V was cut back by 5 bases and J by 2 bases. CDR1 and CDR2 from the germline V gene are SQVTM and ANQGSEA. As DNA, the CDR3 is TGCAGCGTTAAAGGACAGGGGCCCTACGAGCAGTACTTC. Residues: CSVKGQGPYEQYF.

This clone was seen more than once but under ten times. The chain carries TRBV21-1 and TRBJ1-2. TRBV21-1 is noted as a pseudogene. This CDR3 contains 15 residues. For the CDR3, the DNA is TGTGCCAGCAGCAAAGGTCCGACGAGTAACTATGGCTACACCTTC. Translation: CASSKGPTSNYGYTF.

This clone was picked up a small number of times. This chain joins TRBV7-2 and TRBJ1-5, with D hard to call. V was cut by 4 bases and J by 9 bases, with 13 bases left in between. This CDR3 has 13 amino acids. CDR1 SGHTA and CDR2 FQGNSA come from the germline V gene. Written as DNA, the CDR3 is TGTGCCAGCAGCTACGGGCCGGATCGGCCCCAGCATTTT. Translation gives CASSYGPDRPQHF.

The chain uses TRBV6-6 and TRBJ1-5, with a tentative D call TRBD1 (6 bases). The ends were cut back, 2 bases at V and 2 bases at J, with 13 bases in the middle. The length of the CDR3 is 16 residues. Germline V lookup: CDR1 MNHNY, CDR2 SVGAGI (reference sequence). CDR3 sequence reads: CASSYGGREGNQPQHF. In DNA, the CDR3 is TGTGCCAGCAGTTACGGGGGGCGCGAAGGCAATCAGCCCCAGCATTTT.

The V gene is TRBV6-5, the J gene TRBJ1-3; no firm D call. Germline CDR1 is MNHEY and CDR2 is SVGAGI. The CDR3 is 11 residues long. The CDR3, as DNA: TGTGCAACGGTCTCTGGAAACACCATATATTTT. Encoded protein: CATVSGNTIYF.

This clone has more than one count but fewer than ten. The chain couples TRBV2 to TRBJ1-5, with 10 nucleotides matching TRBD1. From germline, CDR1 is SNHLY and CDR2 FYNNEI. The CDR3 loop spans 16 amino acids. Unmatched junction bases numbered 7, after V lost 3 bases and J lost 5 bases. CDR3: CASSENPGQGYQPQHF. Here the CDR3 DNA reads TGTGCCAGCAGTGAGAATCCGGGACAGGGGTATCAGCCCCAGCATTTT.

In this sample, this clone turned up a few times. The chain uses TRBV7-9 and TRBJ2-7, with TRBD1 identical over 9 bases. The CDR3 consists of 13 residues. Germline values: CDR1 SEHNR, CDR2 FQNEAQ (reference sequence). The trim removed 3 bases at V and 9 bases at J, leaving 6 bases unmatched. CDR3 nucleotides: TGTGCCAGCAGCTTGGACAGGGGTCGATCGCAGTACTTC. Translating gives CASSLDRGRSQYF.

The chain combines TRBV5-1 with TRBJ2-5; tentatively, D is TRBD2 (6 bases). The CDR3 loop spans 13 amino acids. Germline V gives CDR1 SGHRS, CDR2 YFSETQ. V dropped 4 bases and J dropped 1 base, with 8 bases sitting between them. CDR3 amino acids: CASSPEGQETQYF. The CDR3 DNA reads as TGCGCCAGCAGCCCGGAGGGCCAAGAGACCCAGTACTTC.

Points on this clone: Different DNA sequences within this sample yield the same CDR3. The chain combines TRBV18 with TRBJ2-7, with D unresolved. The germline V gene encodes CDR1 KGHSH and CDR2 LQKENI. Trimming left V 0 bases short and J 2 bases short, with 5 bases between. The CDR3 loop spans 13 amino acids. CDR3: CASSPPGTYEQYF. CDR3 nucleotide sequence: TGTGCCAGCTCACCACCGGGAACCTACGAGCAGTACTTC.

The V and J genes are TRBV7-3 and TRBJ1-6; 8 bases are shared with TRBD1. The CDR3 spans 15 residues. CDR1 is SGHTA and CDR2 is FQGTGA in the germline V gene. With 5 bases clipped from V and 7 bases from J, the junction kept 7 bases outside the gene matches. The CDR3 loop is CASSIGQGRNSPLHF. Here the CDR3 DNA reads TGTGCCAGCAGCATAGGACAGGGTAGGAATTCACCCCTCCACTTT.

The genes are TRBV25-1 and TRBJ2-5, with D possibly matching TRBD1 (5 bases). V was clipped by 5 bases and J by 9 bases, with 16 bases between them. Germline CDR1 is MGHDK and CDR2 is SYGVNS. The CDR3 extends over 13 amino acids. In nucleotides, the CDR3 is TGTGCCAGCAGTTCCTCTGGGGCTTCGGCCCAGTACTTC. Translating it yields CASSSSGASAQYF.

The rearrangement joins TRBV7-3 to TRBJ2-1; 8 bases are shared with TRBD1. CDR1 and CDR2 from the germline V gene are SGHTA and FQGTGA. V was pared by 5 bases and J by 4 bases, with 13 bases of the junction left unmatched. The CDR3 runs to 17 residues. CDR3: CASSGTRQGAKYNEQFF. CDR3 nucleotides: TGTGCCAGCAGCGGTACTCGCCAGGGGGCTAAGTACAATGAGCAGTTCTTC.

The chain combines TRBV10-3 with TRBJ1-1; D gene uncertain. Germline CDR1 ENHRY, CDR2 SYGVKD. This CDR3 is 12 amino acids long. With 3 bases removed from V and 4 bases from J, the gap between germline ends came to 6 bases. CDR3 sequence reads: CAISDKSTEAFF. The CDR3 bases are TGTGCCATCAGTGACAAATCCACTGAAGCTTTCTTT.

This clone was counted only a few times. The identical CDR3 is also encoded by other nucleotide sequences in the sample. The V and J genes are TRBV7-9 and TRBJ2-7, with unresolved D. The CDR3 runs 14 residues. Germline loops: CDR1 SEHNR, CDR2 FQNEAQ (reference sequence). The ends were cut back, 5 bases at V and 0 bases at J, with 11 bases in the middle. CDR3 sequence: CASSPRTASYEQYF. The CDR3 bases are TGTGCCAGCAGCCCTCGGACGGCCTCCTACGAGCAGTACTTC.

This clone was counted only a few times. The chain is built from TRBV5-1 and TRBJ2-1, with 8 positions matching TRBD1. The CDR3 runs 16 residues. The junction had 14 bases not matched to a gene; V was cut back by 4 bases and J by 8 bases. Germline-derived CDR1 and CDR2 are SGHRS and YFSETQ. The CDR3 nucleotides read TGCGCCAGCAGCCTACAAGGGACAGGTCGAGGCGATGAGCAGTTCTTC. It yields the protein CASSLQGTGRGDEQFF.

CDR3 loop: CASSQDGQDQPQHF. DNA for the CDR3: TGTGCCAGCAGCCAAGACGGGCAGGATCAGCCCCAGCATTTT. The V gene is TRBV4-2, the J gene TRBJ1-5; no clear D. The germline V and J ends were trimmed by 0 bases and 5 bases, with 8 bases remaining between them. Germline lookup yields CDR1 LGHNA and CDR2 YNFKEQ. CDR3 size: 14 residues.

This CDR3 reads CASSQVLAGGVSRFYEQYF. CDR3 nucleotides: TGCGCCAGCAGCCAAGTCCTAGCGGGAGGGGTTAGTAGATTCTACGAGCAGTACTTC. The genes are TRBV4-3 and TRBJ2-7; 12 nucleotides agree with TRBD2. The CDR3 runs 19 residues. Unmatched junction bases numbered 13, after V lost 1 base and J lost 3 bases. CDR1 and CDR2 (germline): LGHNA, YSLEER.

This clone appeared a few times. This chain links TRBV7-9 with TRBJ1-5, with 7 positions matching TRBD1. Germline V gene lookup returns CDR1 SEHNR and CDR2 FQNEAQ (reference sequence). V trimming: 0 bases; J trimming: 5 bases; junction bases outside the gene matches: 4. The CDR3 spans 15 residues. DNA for the CDR3: TGTGCCAGCAGCTTAGCGCGGACAGGAGATCAGCCCCAGCATTTT. This translates into CASSLARTGDQPQHF.

V usage is TRBV5-1 and J usage is TRBJ2-3; the match to TRBD2 covers 9 bases. The CDR3 is made up of 16 amino acids. CDR1 is SGHRS, CDR2 YFSETQ, per germline. The J segment lost 1 base and the V segment lost 5 bases, leaving 8 bases of the junction unmatched. DNA of the CDR3: TGCGCCAGCAGAACCGGGACTAGCTTTGGCACAGATACGCAGTATTTT. Its protein is CASRTGTSFGTDTQYF.